This T cell receptor (beta chain) is drawn from a study of monozygotic twins with inflammatory bowel disease. TCRdb re-called the 5' RACE reads and catalogs CDR3 proteins one per entry, DNA excluded. This table holds 350,000 to 500,000 distinct CDR3 sequences. The CDR3 runs 12 residues. Germline-derived CDR1 and CDR2 are SGHRS and YFSETQ. Input material: blood. V is TRBV5-1 and J is TRBJ2-2. The receptor's source is a human donor with ulcerative colitis or Crohn's disease, or a healthy co-twin of an affected twin (not recorded which). CDR3 region: CASSLDTGELFF.